A single sample is the source of the 18 T cell receptor beta chains below, sequenced in a study of cytomegalovirus exposure and HLA in healthy donors. Use of 60 Vbeta and 13 Jbeta primers characterized the PCR. Sequencing used immunoSEQ multiplex PCR; TCRdb keeps in-frame clones, though not all of them. This sample carries around 100,000 clones, 80% to 90% of them seen once, and the ten largest clones take more than 1%. Sequenced material: PBMCs. Source of these receptors: a woman between 18 and 29 years old in good health and CMV-seronegative.

This chain links TRBV25-1 with TRBJ1-3; a weak D match, TRBD1 (6 bases). CDR1 and CDR2 (germline): MGHDK, SYGVNS. The CDR3 has 18 residues. Trimming took 1 base from V and 0 from J, leaving 16 bases between them. CDR3 nucleotides: TGTGCCAGCAGTGAATTAGTGTACAGGGCGGTCTCTGGAAACACCATATATTTT. It encodes CASSELVYRAVSGNTIYF.

This rearrangement joins TRBV6-6 to TRBJ1-2; no reliable D call. Germline CDR1 MNHNY, CDR2 SVGAGI (reference sequence). The V gene lost 7 bases and the J gene lost 4 bases, with 16 bases spanning the gap. The CDR3 contains 14 residues. The CDR3 DNA sequence: TGTGCCAGCACTTATGGGGAGTCGGGCTATGGCTACACCTTC. This sequence encodes CASTYGESGYGYTF.

This rearrangement joins TRBV19 to TRBJ2-7; D may be TRBD2 (5 bases). CDR3 length: 14 amino acids. CDR1 and CDR2 (germline): LNHDA, SQIVND (reference sequence). V lost 7 bases and J lost 0, with 13 bases in between. The DNA of the CDR3 is TGTGCCAGTAATCTGGGAGTAAGCTCCTACGAGCAGTACTTC. It is translated as CASNLGVSSYEQYF.

The chain combines TRBV19 with TRBJ1-1; tentatively, D is TRBD1 (6 bases). The CDR3 has 16 amino acids. The germline CDR1 and CDR2 sequences are LNHDA and SQIVND (reference sequence). The V and J ends lost 2 bases and 0 bases respectively, with 13 bases between them. CDR3 in amino acids: CASSIPQTGLNTEAFF. The CDR3 bases are TGTGCCAGTAGTATACCACAGACAGGACTGAACACTGAAGCTTTCTTT.

The chain uses TRBV7-9 and TRBJ2-2; D is unresolved. The germline V and J ends were trimmed by 1 base and 1 base, with 10 bases remaining between them. This CDR3 contains 16 residues. The germline CDR1 and CDR2 sequences are SEHNR and FQNEAQ (reference sequence). The CDR3 sequence: CASSLGLRMNTGELFF. CDR3 DNA: TGTGCCAGCAGCTTAGGTTTGCGGATGAACACCGGGGAGCTGTTTTTT.

The chain is built from TRBV27 and TRBJ2-5; 7 nucleotides align to TRBD1. The CDR3 spans 16 residues. Germline assignment: CDR1 MNHEY and CDR2 SMNVEV (reference sequence). The ends lost 2 bases at V and 2 bases at J; junction bases unmatched: 8. CDR3 DNA: TGTGCCAGCAGTTTAGTGGCAGGGGGTACACAAGAGACCCAGTACTTC. Encoded protein: CASSLVAGGTQETQYF.

This rearrangement joins TRBV6-4 to TRBJ2-1; 9 bases map to TRBD1. The junction had 2 bases not matched to a gene; V was cut back by 3 bases and J by 2 bases. From germline, CDR1 is MRHNA and CDR2 SNTAGT. This CDR3 has 15 amino acids. The CDR3 spells CASSEGQGAYNEQFF. CDR3 in DNA: TGTGCCAGCAGTGAGGGACAGGGAGCCTACAATGAGCAGTTCTTC.

The chain uses TRBV4-3 and TRBJ2-1; 9 bases fit TRBD2. The germline CDR1 and CDR2 sequences are LGHNA and YSLEER. The CDR3 sequence is 16 residues long. Trimming took 0 bases from V and 6 from J; bases not matched to a gene: 6. CDR3 DNA: TGCGCCAGCAGCCAAGATTGGGCTAGCGGGATCAATGAGCAGTTCTTC. This sequence encodes CASSQDWASGINEQFF.

The V gene is TRBV11-1, the J gene TRBJ1-4, with D maybe TRBD1 (5 bases). V was trimmed by 1 base and J by 8 bases, leaving 17 bases between them. Germline-derived CDR1 and CDR2 are SGHAT and FQDESV (reference sequence). This CDR3 is built from 16 residues. CDR3 sequence: CASSLVQGLTFEKLFF. Here the CDR3 DNA reads TGTGCCAGCAGCTTAGTTCAGGGACTAACATTCGAAAAACTGTTTTTT.

This sequence joins TRBV5-4 and TRBJ2-3; 14 bases fit TRBD2. Germline loops: CDR1 SGHNT, CDR2 YYREEE (reference sequence). Unmatched junction bases numbered 1, after V lost 0 bases and J lost 1 base. There are 17 residues in the CDR3. The CDR3 loop reads CASSLGLAGGGTDTQYF. CDR3 DNA sequence: TGTGCCAGCAGCTTGGGACTAGCGGGGGGGGGCACAGATACGCAGTATTTT.

The V gene is TRBV7-2, the J gene TRBJ2-5; TRBD2 matches 9 bases. With V trimmed by 1 base and J by 1 base, 7 bases remained unmatched. The CDR3 consists of 17 residues. Germline V gives CDR1 SGHTA, CDR2 FQGNSA. The CDR3 DNA follows: TGTGCCAGCAGCTTAGGAGGGGCGGGAGGGGTCCAAGAGACCCAGTACTTC. Protein sequence: CASSLGGAGGVQETQYF.

V and J are TRBV19 and TRBJ2-1, with D possibly TRBD2 on 6 matching bases. Per the germline V gene, CDR1 is LNHDA and CDR2 is SQIVND (reference sequence). Trimming took 5 bases from V and 0 from J, leaving 14 bases between them. The length of the CDR3 is 16 residues. The CDR3 region is CASSVWDGSSYNEQFF. CDR3 DNA: TGTGCCAGTAGTGTCTGGGACGGGAGCTCCTACAATGAGCAGTTCTTC.

This rearrangement joins TRBV28 to TRBJ2-5; D is unclear. The CDR3 consists of 14 residues. The germline V and J ends were trimmed by 1 base and 2 bases, with 8 bases remaining between them. CDR1 MDHEN and CDR2 SYDVKM come from the germline V gene. The CDR3 sequence is CASSLSPVQETQYF. The CDR3 DNA is TGTGCCAGCAGTTTATCCCCGGTGCAAGAGACCCAGTACTTC.

The chain is built from TRBV19 and TRBJ2-4, with 10 bases lining up with TRBD2. Trimming removed 5 bases from V and 0 bases from J; junction bases left unmatched: 10. Germline V lookup: CDR1 LNHDA, CDR2 SQIVND (reference sequence). CDR3 length: 18 amino acids. This CDR3 reads CASSLQTSGFGAKNIQYF. CDR3 nucleotides: TGTGCCAGTAGTCTTCAGACTAGCGGGTTTGGAGCCAAAAACATTCAGTACTTC.

The V call is TRBV5-1, the J call TRBJ2-7, with 8 bases aligning to TRBD1. Germline CDR1 SGHRS, CDR2 YFSETQ. With 0 bases clipped from V and 4 bases from J, the junction kept 6 bases outside the gene matches. This CDR3 region has 15 residues. The CDR3 reads CASSLVSGGLYEQYF. The CDR3 DNA is TGCGCCAGCAGCTTGGTTTCAGGGGGCCTATACGAGCAGTACTTC.

V gene TRBV5-1 combines with J gene TRBJ2-6; unclear D gene. Germline V lookup: CDR1 SGHRS, CDR2 YFSETQ. V was pared by 5 bases and J by 0 bases, with 12 bases between. The CDR3 is 16 amino acids. The CDR3 coding sequence is TGCGCCAGCAGTTGGTCGGTCAACTCTGGGGCCAACGTCCTGACTTTC. Protein: CASSWSVNSGANVLTF.

The genes are TRBV28 and TRBJ1-5, with 7 bases matching TRBD1. This CDR3 spans 19 amino acids. V lost 1 base, J lost 2 bases, and 14 bases stayed unmatched. Germline assignment: CDR1 MDHEN and CDR2 SYDVKM. CDR3 loop: CASSLSQGGAVEGNQPQHF. The CDR3 nucleotides are TGTGCCAGCAGTTTATCGCAAGGGGGCGCGGTTGAAGGCAATCAGCCCCAGCATTTT.

This chain joins TRBV6-6 and TRBJ1-2, with D perhaps matching TRBD1 (5 bases). The V gene lost 3 bases and the J gene lost 8 bases, with 13 bases spanning the gap. The length of the CDR3 is 13 residues. Germline CDR1 is MNHNY and CDR2 is SVGAGI (reference sequence). CDR3 nucleotides: TGTGCCAGCAGTTATTCGGCAGGGAACGGCTACACCTTC. Translated, it gives CASSYSAGNGYTF.